The source of this T cell receptor (beta chain) is a study of breast tumors, draining lymph nodes, adjacent tissues. TCRdb reprocessed the multiplex PCR reads via MiXCR and lists one record per CDR3 protein. Among 270,000 or so distinct CDR3 sequences listed, roughly 30% were seen once. Study results and limitations: Data only fit, rather than demonstrated, lymph node origin of most tumor T cells. Compared with basal-like, luminal-like tumors shared significantly more repertoire with nontumor tissue.

Axillary draining lymph nodes of breast cancer patients supplied the node samples. This clonotype was recorded many times. Antigen unknown. Per germline, CDR1 WNHNN and CDR2 SYGVQD (reference sequence). With 7 bases removed from V and 1 base from J, the gap between germline ends came to 11 bases. The CDR3 contains 14 residues. V gene TRBV10-1 combines with J gene TRBJ2-1, with D unresolved. The TCR comes from a female donor with breast cancer. Some clones in this sample may be carry-over from other donors' samples. The sequencing sample was made of axillary lymph node tissue. Here the CDR3 reads CASNPDVSYNEQFF. CDR3 in DNA: TGCGCCAGCAACCCGGACGTATCCTACAATGAGCAGTTCTTC.